The sequence of this T cell receptor beta chain was determined in a study of T-cell reconstitution after alpha-beta-depleted transplantation in children. Construction of the TCRbeta library involved unique molecular identifiers. In TCRdb, the PCR reads were re-called with MiXCR into one record per CDR3 protein. The sample shows some 340,000 distinct CDR3 sequences, about 9.4% of them seen only once. This clonotype has more than one count but fewer than ten. This sample comprised PBMCs from the stem cell graft donor, obtained from the stem cell graft. The sequence was collected from a human donor who donated a stem cell graft to a child with acute lymphoblastic leukemia.

The CDR3, as DNA: TGTGCCAGCAGCTTAGATATCCGGGGTACCAACGAGCAGTACTTC. It is translated as CASSLDIRGTNEQYF. V and J are TRBV11-2 and TRBJ2-7; D perhaps matches TRBD2 (5 bases). The CDR3 loop spans 15 amino acids. Per the germline V gene, CDR1 is SGHAT and CDR2 is FQNNGV. V was cut by 0 bases and J by 5 bases, with 14 bases left in between.